A selection of T cell receptor beta chains follows, all from one sample in a study of control samples from healthy donors and cancer patients. Data came from immunoSEQ multiplex PCR; TCRdb stores just in-frame clones and leaves some out. This table has under 200,000 clones, approximately 94% appearing once. The sample taken for sequencing was blood. The receptors here all came from a woman in her thirties or forties in good health. The CDR3 runs from the conserved cysteine through the conserved F or W. D genes are given only for firm matches. Clone size, where shown, is once, few, many, or a class for clones that have expanded.

V gene: TRBV18
D gene: .
clone size: .
J gene: TRBJ1-5
CDR3 protein: CASSRDLNQPQHF
CDR3 DNA: TGTGCCAGCTCACGGGACCTCAATCAGCCCCAGCATTTT

V gene: TRBV7-2
D gene: TRBD1
clone size: .
J gene: TRBJ2-2
CDR3 protein: CASSSGQGASGELFF
CDR3 DNA: TGTGCCAGCAGCTCGGGACAGGGGGCTAGCGGGGAGCTGTTTTTT

V gene: TRBV9
D gene: .
clone size: .
J gene: TRBJ1-2
CDR3 protein: CASFRRGVGYTF
CDR3 DNA: TGTGCCAGCTTCCGCCGGGGGGTCGGCTACACCTTC

V gene: TRBV15
D gene: TRBD2
clone size: .
J gene: TRBJ2-1
CDR3 protein: CATSREGTSVRNEQFF
CDR3 DNA: TGTGCCACCAGCAGAGAGGGGACTAGCGTAAGGAATGAGCAGTTCTTC

V gene: TRBV27
D gene: .
clone size: .
J gene: TRBJ1-1
CDR3 protein: CASSLGGEGTEAFF
CDR3 DNA: TGTGCCAGCAGTTTAGGGGGCGAGGGCACTGAAGCTTTCTTT

V gene: TRBV7-7
D gene: TRBD2
clone size: .
J gene: TRBJ2-2
CDR3 protein: CASSLSSGTNTGELFF
CDR3 DNA: TGTGCTAGCAGCTTATCCAGCGGGACTAACACCGGGGAGCTGTTTTTT

V gene: TRBV19
D gene: TRBD1
clone size: once
J gene: TRBJ1-3
CDR3 protein: CASSIGRGRFRVHPGNTIYF
CDR3 DNA: TGTGCCAGTAGTATTGGCAGGGGGCGCTTCCGAGTTCATCCTGGAAACACCATATATTTT

V gene: TRBV6-5
D gene: .
clone size: .
J gene: TRBJ2-5
CDR3 protein: CASSRGIQRETQYF
CDR3 DNA: TGTGCCAGTTCAAGGGGTATCCAGCGAGAGACCCAGTACTTC

V gene: TRBV6-4
D gene: .
clone size: .
J gene: TRBJ1-1
CDR3 protein: CASSTRNTEAFF
CDR3 DNA: TGTGCCAGCAGCACCAGGAACACTGAAGCTTTCTTT

V gene: TRBV30
D gene: .
clone size: .
J gene: TRBJ1-1
CDR3 protein: CAWRAGENTEAFF
CDR3 DNA: TGTGCCTGGAGGGCAGGGGAGAACACTGAAGCTTTCTTT

V gene: TRBV2
D gene: .
clone size: .
J gene: TRBJ1-5
CDR3 protein: CASSWGLKQPQHF
CDR3 DNA: TGTGCCAGCAGCTGGGGCTTAAAACAGCCCCAGCATTTT

V gene: TRBV6-5
D gene: .
clone size: .
J gene: TRBJ1-3
CDR3 protein: CASTRHSENTIYF
CDR3 DNA: TGTGCCAGCACTAGGCATTCCGAGAACACCATATATTTT

V gene: TRBV4-1
D gene: TRBD2
clone size: .
J gene: TRBJ2-1
CDR3 protein: CASSQDDLAGGYNEQFF
CDR3 DNA: TGCGCCAGCAGCCAAGATGACCTAGCGGGGGGGTACAATGAGCAGTTCTTC

V gene: TRBV6-5
D gene: .
clone size: once
J gene: TRBJ2-5
CDR3 protein: CASSSDRMRETQYF
CDR3 DNA: TGTGCCAGCAGTTCCGACAGGATGCGAGAGACCCAGTACTTC

V gene: TRBV7-9
D gene: .
clone size: .
J gene: TRBJ1-1
CDR3 protein: CASSQPGGGTEAFF
CDR3 DNA: TGTGCCAGCAGCCAACCCGGGGGAGGTACTGAAGCTTTCTTT

V gene: TRBV3-1/TRBV3-2
D gene: .
clone size: .
J gene: TRBJ2-3
CDR3 protein: CASSPGTDTQYF
CDR3 DNA: TGTGCCAGCAGCCCCGGCACAGATACGCAGTATTTT

V gene: TRBV19
D gene: .
clone size: .
J gene: TRBJ1-5
CDR3 protein: CASSKAGNNQPQHF
CDR3 DNA: TGTGCCAGTAGTAAGGCAGGAAACAATCAGCCCCAGCATTTT

V gene: TRBV7-2
D gene: .
clone size: once
J gene: TRBJ1-2
CDR3 protein: CASSPRSNYGYTF
CDR3 DNA: TGTGCCAGCAGCCCGCGTTCGAACTATGGCTACACCTTC

V gene: TRBV19
D gene: .
clone size: once
J gene: TRBJ1-3
CDR3 protein: CASSIDTRPSGNTIYF
CDR3 DNA: TGTGCCAGTAGTATAGACACTCGACCTTCTGGAAACACCATATATTTT

V gene: TRBV12-5
D gene: .
clone size: .
J gene: TRBJ1-6
CDR3 protein: CASGGAGGNSPLHF
CDR3 DNA: TGTGCTAGTGGGGGGGCGGGTGGTAATTCACCCCTCCACTTT

V gene: TRBV14
D gene: .
clone size: .
J gene: TRBJ1-4
CDR3 protein: CASSLTRAGEKLFF
CDR3 DNA: TGTGCCAGCAGCCTGACACGGGCCGGTGAAAAACTGTTTTTT

V gene: TRBV6-6
D gene: .
clone size: .
J gene: TRBJ1-3
CDR3 protein: CASSYSPPGPGNTIYF
CDR3 DNA: TGTGCCAGCAGTTACTCCCCCCCAGGGCCTGGAAACACCATATATTTT

V gene: TRBV7-2
D gene: TRBD2
clone size: .
J gene: TRBJ2-7
CDR3 protein: CASSFTSGPYEQYF
CDR3 DNA: TGTGCCAGCAGCTTCACTAGCGGACCCTACGAGCAGTACTTC

V gene: TRBV6-1
D gene: .
clone size: .
J gene: TRBJ2-7
CDR3 protein: CASSETGSYEQYF
CDR3 DNA: TGTGCCAGCAGTGAAACTGGATCCTACGAGCAGTACTTC

V gene: TRBV6-5
D gene: TRBD1
clone size: .
J gene: TRBJ1-1
CDR3 protein: CASSYSGTGSEAFF
CDR3 DNA: TGTGCCAGCAGTTACTCGGGGACAGGGTCTGAAGCTTTCTTT

V gene: TRBV5-4
D gene: TRBD1
clone size: .
J gene: TRBJ1-4
CDR3 protein: CASSVQTGGVEKLFF
CDR3 DNA: TGTGCCAGCAGCGTGCAGACAGGGGGCGTTGAAAAACTGTTTTTT

V gene: TRBV28
D gene: .
clone size: .
J gene: TRBJ1-1
CDR3 protein: CASSLEMGNTEAFF
CDR3 DNA: TGTGCCAGCAGTTTAGAAATGGGGAACACTGAAGCTTTCTTT

V gene: TRBV30
D gene: .
clone size: .
J gene: TRBJ1-5
CDR3 protein: CAWTDGGPNQPQHF
CDR3 DNA: TGTGCCTGGACTGACGGAGGCCCCAATCAGCCCCAGCATTTT

V gene: TRBV9
D gene: .
clone size: .
J gene: TRBJ2-3
CDR3 protein: CASSVGGGVADTQYF
CDR3 DNA: TGTGCCAGCAGCGTAGGGGGGGGCGTCGCAGATACGCAGTATTTT

V gene: TRBV7-9
D gene: .
clone size: .
J gene: TRBJ2-5
CDR3 protein: CASSLRQNQETQYF
CDR3 DNA: TGTGCCAGCAGCTTACGGCAGAACCAAGAGACCCAGTACTTC

V gene: TRBV7-3
D gene: TRBD1
clone size: .
J gene: TRBJ2-3
CDR3 protein: CASSYRSTGNPNTDTQYF
CDR3 DNA: TGTGCCAGCAGCTACCGCTCGACAGGGAACCCTAACACAGATACGCAGTATTTT

V gene: TRBV5-6
D gene: TRBD2
clone size: .
J gene: TRBJ2-2
CDR3 protein: CASSTFRAGGSPGELFF
CDR3 DNA: TGTGCCAGCAGCACCTTCCGGGCGGGGGGGTCCCCCGGGGAGCTGTTTTTT

V gene: TRBV4-2
D gene: TRBD1
clone size: .
J gene: TRBJ1-1
CDR3 protein: CASSQGGQVNTEAFF
CDR3 DNA: TGTGCCAGCAGCCAGGGAGGACAGGTTAACACTGAAGCTTTCTTT

V gene: TRBV5-4
D gene: TRBD2
clone size: .
J gene: TRBJ2-3
CDR3 protein: CASSLDLREGADTQYF
CDR3 DNA: TGTGCCAGCAGCTTGGATCTGCGGGAGGGCGCAGATACGCAGTATTTT

V gene: TRBV6-1
D gene: .
clone size: few
J gene: TRBJ2-7
CDR3 protein: CASSERDPRWVYEQYF
CDR3 DNA: TGTGCCAGCAGTGAAAGAGACCCAAGGTGGGTCTACGAGCAGTACTTC

V gene: TRBV6-6
D gene: .
clone size: .
J gene: TRBJ1-1
CDR3 protein: CASGQGWTEAFF
CDR3 DNA: TGTGCCAGCGGCCAGGGTTGGACTGAAGCTTTCTTT

V gene: TRBV11-2
D gene: .
clone size: .
J gene: TRBJ2-5
CDR3 protein: CASSLRAGVAQYF
CDR3 DNA: TGTGCCAGCAGCTTACGGGCAGGGGTGGCCCAGTACTTC

V gene: TRBV6-2/TRBV6-3
D gene: .
clone size: .
J gene: TRBJ2-7
CDR3 protein: CASSYVAYEQYF
CDR3 DNA: TGTGCCAGCAGTTACGTCGCCTACGAGCAGTACTTC

V gene: TRBV6-2/TRBV6-3
D gene: .
clone size: .
J gene: TRBJ1-1
CDR3 protein: CASSYTGVAFF
CDR3 DNA: TGTGCCAGCAGTTACACGGGGGTAGCTTTCTTT

V gene: TRBV7-6
D gene: .
clone size: .
J gene: TRBJ2-6
CDR3 protein: CASSLQSGSGANVLTF
CDR3 DNA: TGTGCCAGCAGCTTACAGTCTGGGTCTGGGGCCAACGTCCTGACTTTC

V gene: TRBV7-2
D gene: TRBD1
clone size: .
J gene: TRBJ2-5
CDR3 protein: CASRKGTGVLETQYF
CDR3 DNA: TGTGCCAGCAGAAAAGGGACAGGGGTCCTGGAGACCCAGTACTTC

V gene: TRBV12-3/TRBV12-4
D gene: .
clone size: .
J gene: TRBJ2-1
CDR3 protein: CASSFQGNNEQFF
CDR3 DNA: TGTGCCAGCAGTTTTCAGGGAAACAATGAGCAGTTCTTC

V gene: TRBV29-1
D gene: .
clone size: .
J gene: TRBJ2-7
CDR3 protein: CSVVMGFNEQYF
CDR3 DNA: TGCAGCGTTGTCATGGGGTTCAACGAGCAGTACTTC

V gene: TRBV27
D gene: TRBD2
clone size: .
J gene: TRBJ2-3
CDR3 protein: CASRTSGRKNTQYF
CDR3 DNA: TGTGCCAGCAGAACTAGCGGGAGGAAAAATACGCAGTATTTT

V gene: TRBV19
D gene: TRBD1
clone size: .
J gene: TRBJ1-5
CDR3 protein: CASRRRGQGDQPQHF
CDR3 DNA: TGTGCCAGTAGGAGGAGGGGACAGGGTGATCAGCCCCAGCATTTT